The 25 T cell receptor beta chains below come from one sample, sequenced in a study of cytomegalovirus exposure and HLA in healthy donors. The PCR used 60 Vbeta and 13 Jbeta primers. Profiling relied on immunoSEQ multiplex PCR, and the TCRdb table lists in-frame clones only, not all of them. The sample consists of roughly 110,000 clones, approximately 79% of them appearing once. The sequencing sample was made of PBMCs. All receptors derive from a woman in her 40s in good health and CMV-seropositive.

The V and J genes are TRBV7-6 and TRBJ1-1; D gene unclear. The CDR3 runs 14 residues. Trimming cost V 1 base and J 8 bases, with 14 bases left between them. Germline CDR1 reads SGHVS; CDR2 reads FNYEAQ. CDR3 nucleotides: TGTGCCAGCAGCTTAGTAGACGGACTGGCAGAAGCTTTCTTT. Its protein product is CASSLVDGLAEAFF.

V usage is TRBV4-1 and J usage is TRBJ2-1, with 8 nucleotides matching TRBD2. This CDR3 is 17 amino acids long. Germline V gene lookup returns CDR1 MGHRA and CDR2 YSYEKL. Losses at the gene ends were 0 bases for V and 4 bases for J; bases not matched to a gene: 8. The CDR3 reads CASSQEETGGAYNEQFF. The DNA for the CDR3 is TGCGCCAGCAGCCAAGAAGAAACGGGGGGGGCTTACAATGAGCAGTTCTTC.

This sequence joins TRBV5-3 and TRBJ2-3, with a possible D match to TRBD1 (5 bases). TRBV5-3 is reported as an ORF; its role is uncertain. This CDR3 spans 16 amino acids. The V end lost 4 bases, the J end lost 0 bases, and 15 bases lay between the germline ends. CDR3 bases: TGTGCCAGAAGCACACGACAGAAATCTAGCACAGATACGCAGTATTTT. The encoded protein is CARSTRQKSSTDTQYF.

The chain couples TRBV11-2 to TRBJ1-1; D is unclear. Germline CDR1 and CDR2: SGHAT and FQNNGV. This CDR3 comprises 17 residues. Trimming cost V 0 bases and J 3 bases, with 17 bases left between them. The DNA for the CDR3 is TGTGCCAGCAGCTTAGATCTGGCAGGTGCGTGGGACACTGAAGCTTTCTTT. Its protein product is CASSLDLAGAWDTEAFF.

This clone has just a few counts. The chain is built from TRBV5-1 and TRBJ2-3; weak D call: TRBD2 (6 bases). The CDR3 sequence is 16 residues long. CDR1 SGHRS and CDR2 YFSETQ come from the germline V gene. V was clipped by 1 base and J by 0 bases, with 12 bases between them. Here the CDR3 reads CASSLSLAGSTDTQYF. The CDR3 nucleotides read TGCGCCAGCAGCTTGTCACTAGCAGGTAGCACAGATACGCAGTATTTT.

The count of this clone is one. This chain connects TRBV7-2 to TRBJ1-6, with unresolved D. The V end was cut by 0 bases, the J end by 9 bases, with 15 bases between. Germline CDR1 reads SGHTA; CDR2 reads FQGNSA. This CDR3 contains 16 residues. The DNA of the CDR3 is TGTGCCAGCAGCTTAGCGGATCCCCTAGTACGTTCACCCCTCCACTTT. It translates to CASSLADPLVRSPLHF. The entire variable domain, with the rest obtained from reference TRBV7-2 and TRBJ1-6, is as follows: GAGVSQSPSNKVTEKGKDVELRCDPISGHTALYWYRQSLGQGLEFLIYFQGNSAPDKSGLPSDRFSAERTGGSVSTLTIQRTQQEDSAVYLCASSLADPLVRSPLHFGNGTRLTVT.

The gene calls are TRBV6-5 and TRBJ2-1; 9 nucleotides line up with TRBD2. This CDR3 has 16 residues. Germline values: CDR1 MNHEY, CDR2 SVGAGI. V was clipped by 4 bases and J by 8 bases; unmatched bases: 12. In DNA form, the CDR3 reads TGTGCCAGCAGTTCCTCTGGAAGCGGGGGGTGGTATGAGCAGTTCTTC. Encoded protein: CASSSSGSGGWYEQFF.

This clone was detected only a few times. This sequence joins TRBV2 and TRBJ1-4; 8 bases are a match to TRBD1. Germline V gene lookup returns CDR1 SNHLY and CDR2 FYNNEI. This CDR3 has 15 residues. Trimming cost V 3 bases and J 11 bases; bases outside gene matches: 11. The CDR3 protein is CASSEGGTGGVKLFF. CDR3 in DNA: TGTGCCAGCAGTGAGGGGGGGACAGGCGGAGTGAAACTGTTTTTT. Drawing the rest from reference TRBV2 and TRBJ1-4, the complete variable domain is EPEVTQTPSHQVTQMGQEVILRCVPISNHLYFYWYRQILGQKVEFLVSFYNNEISEKSEIFDDQFSVERPDGSNFTLKIRSTKLEDSAMYFCASSEGGTGGVKLFFGSGTQLSVL.

The chain combines TRBV30 with TRBJ1-5; 8 bases agree with TRBD1. The CDR3 covers 15 residues. V was clipped by 1 base and J by 5 bases; unmatched bases: 7. Germline CDR1 GTSNPN, CDR2 SVGIG (reference sequence). Written as DNA, the CDR3 is TGTGCCTGGAGTGCCCTGGACAGGGACCATCAGCCCCAGCATTTT. Translated, it gives CAWSALDRDHQPQHF.

The gene calls are TRBV2 and TRBJ1-2; 7 nucleotides line up with TRBD1. V lost 5 bases, J lost 5 bases, and 8 bases stayed unmatched. The CDR3 runs 14 residues. The V gene's germline CDR1 is SNHLY and CDR2 FYNNEI. CDR3 protein: CASSWTGGLYGYTF. The CDR3 nucleotides read TGTGCCAGCAGTTGGACAGGCGGTCTATATGGCTACACCTTC.

This clone occurred once. The V and J genes are TRBV6-5 and TRBJ2-5; D remains unclear. V lost 6 bases and J 4 bases, leaving 15 bases between the germline ends. Germline V gene sequence: CDR1 MNHEY, CDR2 SVGAGI. The CDR3 is 14 amino acids. The chain's CDR3 is CASRYHRSGETQYF. The CDR3, as DNA: TGTGCCAGCAGATACCATCGTTCGGGAGAGACCCAGTACTTC.

The genes are TRBV5-8 and TRBJ1-1, with 7 bases lining up with TRBD1. The CDR3 runs 15 residues. Unmatched junction bases numbered 11, after V lost 0 bases and J lost 9 bases. Per the germline V gene, CDR1 is SGHTS and CDR2 is YDEGEE. CDR3 residues: CASSLVGTVGLKAFF. CDR3 sequence (DNA): TGTGCCAGCAGCTTGGTCGGGACAGTAGGCTTAAAAGCTTTCTTT.

This clone was counted between two and nine times. This rearrangement joins TRBV30 to TRBJ2-1; TRBD2 matches at 7 bases. Germline V gene lookup returns CDR1 GTSNPN and CDR2 SVGIG (reference sequence). V was clipped by 0 bases and J by 8 bases; unmatched bases: 1. The CDR3 runs to 12 residues. The CDR3 DNA reads TGTGCCTGGAGTGTACGGGGGGATGAGCAGTTCTTC. Translated: CAWSVRGDEQFF.

The V gene is TRBV7-9, the J gene TRBJ2-7, with D perhaps TRBD2 (6 bases). The length of the CDR3 is 13 residues. V was trimmed by 5 bases and J by 2 bases, leaving 10 bases between them. Germline values: CDR1 SEHNR, CDR2 FQNEAQ (reference sequence). The CDR3 here is CASSLSGAYEQYF. The CDR3 DNA follows: TGTGCCAGCAGCCTATCGGGGGCCTACGAGCAGTACTTC.

This chain connects TRBV6-1 to TRBJ2-7; 10 nucleotides agree with TRBD1. From germline, CDR1 is MNHNS and CDR2 SASEGT. The V segment lost 6 bases and the J segment 0 bases; nucleotides outside the gene matches: 2. This CDR3 contains 14 residues. Written as DNA, the CDR3 is TGTGCCAGCAGATGGGACAGGGGCTCCTACGAGCAGTACTTC. This codes for CASRWDRGSYEQYF.

The chain recombines TRBV5-1 with TRBJ2-5, with 8 positions matching TRBD1. The CDR3 runs to 16 residues. The J segment lost 4 bases and the V segment lost 0 bases, leaving 8 bases of the junction unmatched. The germline V gene encodes CDR1 SGHRS and CDR2 YFSETQ. The CDR3 DNA is TGCGCCAGCAGCTTGGCCCCGCAGGGGGCGGGAGAGACCCAGTACTTC. Amino acids: CASSLAPQGAGETQYF.

This clone was recorded a few times. J is TRBJ2-1 and V is TRBV2; D possibly corresponds to TRBD2 (7 bases). Trimming removed 10 bases from V and 4 bases from J, with 20 bases in between. Per the germline V gene, CDR1 is SNHLY and CDR2 is FYNNEI. This CDR3 is built from 15 residues. Here the CDR3 DNA reads TGTGCCATCCAGAGGGGGGGCCCCTCGTACAATGAGCAGTTCTTC. This codes for CAIQRGGPSYNEQFF.

The rearrangement joins TRBV6-1 to TRBJ2-5; TRBD2 agrees at 12 bases. The CDR3 sequence is 13 residues long. CDR1 is MNHNS and CDR2 is SASEGT in the germline V gene. Trimming took 10 bases from V and 9 from J; bases not matched to a gene: 9. DNA of the CDR3: TGTGCCATAAGCGCGGCTAGCGGGGGGGCCCAGTACTTC. Translation: CAISAASGGAQYF.

This clone was seen only a few times. J is TRBJ2-1 and V is TRBV5-1, with 13 positions matching TRBD2. This CDR3 is built from 15 residues. Germline CDR1 and CDR2: SGHRS and YFSETQ. Trimming took 4 bases from V and 8 from J; bases not matched to a gene: 6. In DNA form, the CDR3 reads TGCGCCAGCAGCATCACTAGCGGGGGGGCCCATGAGCAGTTCTTC. It is translated as CASSITSGGAHEQFF.

The chain employs TRBV5-6 and TRBJ2-2, with D perhaps TRBD1 (7 bases). Germline loops: CDR1 SGHDT, CDR2 YYEEEE. Trimming left V 2 bases short and J 7 bases short, with 12 bases between. The CDR3 is 14 amino acids. CDR3 nucleotide sequence: TGTGCCAGCAGCTTCCCCAGGGGGGTCGGGGAGCTGTTTTTT. This translates into CASSFPRGVGELFF.

The chain has TRBV20-1 and TRBJ2-7; tentatively, D is TRBD1 (6 bases). CDR3 size: 11 residues. Trimming stripped 4 bases from V and 5 bases from J, with 9 bases between. Germline V lookup: CDR1 DFQATT, CDR2 SNEGSKA (reference sequence). DNA of the CDR3: TGCAGTGCTACGGACAGCAACGAGCAGTACTTC. Translation: CSATDSNEQYF.

This sequence joins TRBV6-5 and TRBJ2-7, with 8 bases fitting TRBD1. Germline V gives CDR1 MNHEY, CDR2 SVGAGI. The CDR3 runs 15 residues. V shed 6 bases, J shed 4 bases, and the junction held 11 bases outside the gene matches. CDR3 sequence (DNA): TGTGCCAGCAGGCCTCCAAGGACAGGGTTTTACGAGCAGTACTTC. Translating it yields CASRPPRTGFYEQYF.

The CDR3 sequence is CASSLGARNEQFF. In nucleotides, the CDR3 is TGCGCCAGCAGCTTGGGCGCGAGAAATGAGCAGTTCTTC. The rearrangement joins TRBV5-1 to TRBJ2-1; D ambiguous. Trimming shortened V by 0 bases and J by 7 bases, and 8 bases separated the two germline ends. Per the germline V gene, CDR1 is SGHRS and CDR2 is YFSETQ. This CDR3 is built from 13 residues.

CDR3 region: CASSQVSAGLNEQFF. DNA of the CDR3: TGCGCCAGCAGCCAAGTGTCCGCAGGGCTCAATGAGCAGTTCTTC. The chain combines TRBV4-3 with TRBJ2-1, with D possibly TRBD1 on 5 matching bases. The germline gives CDR1 LGHNA, CDR2 YSLEER. V was clipped by 1 base and J by 6 bases, with 13 bases between them. The CDR3 length is 15 residues.

V gene TRBV6-1 combines with J gene TRBJ1-5; 9 nucleotides align to TRBD1. CDR1 and CDR2 from the germline V gene are MNHNS and SASEGT. The CDR3 consists of 14 residues. J was trimmed by 5 bases and V by 2 bases; bases with no gene match: 1. The CDR3 here is CASSETGGYQPQHF. The CDR3 nucleotides are TGTGCCAGCAGTGAAACAGGGGGCTATCAGCCCCAGCATTTT.